This T cell receptor (beta chain) originates from a study of identical twins. Study-level points and caveats: It was possible that invariant MAIT and iNKT cells partly confounded the zero-insertion analyses. Memory repertoires showed no such pattern, whereas abundant cord blood beta clonotypes carried fewer insertions. Instead of following the same donors, the conclusions were based on cross-sectional statistical analysis.

The germline V and J ends were trimmed by 0 bases and 11 bases, with 20 bases remaining between them. Germline loops: CDR1 SGHRS, CDR2 YFSETQ. This CDR3 spans 15 amino acids. The cDNA had a unique molecular identifier and a template-switch universal primer site. MiXCR, applied by TCRdb to the 5' RACE reads, yields one record per CDR3 protein. The repertoire consists of 1.5 million to 2 million distinct CDR3 sequences, with less than 40% occurring once and the leading ten covering under 0.35%. Comment on this clonotype: Its antigen is unknown.

This clonotype was sampled from a newborn girl in good health. The genes are TRBV5-1 and TRBJ2-5; a possible D gene is TRBD1 (5 bases). Material: cord blood. CDR3 protein: CASSLGKGAYNEQYF. The CDR3 coding sequence is TGCGCCAGCAGCTTGGGTAAAGGGGCCTACAATGAGCAGTACTTC.